The T cell receptor beta chain under discussion was sequenced for a study of early stage breast cancer tumors. Study context: Of 15 to 20 invasive breast tumors, more than ten were hormone receptor-positive, HER2-negative.

Sequenced by immunoSEQ multiplex PCR; TCRdb stores in-frame clones only, minus some. The sample has fewer than 90,000 clones, around 85% seen once. In germline, CDR1 is SGHNT, CDR2 YYREEE (reference sequence). The CDR3 sequence is 15 residues long. J was trimmed by 3 bases and V by 6 bases; bases with no gene match: 8. The specimen sequenced was blood. This TCR came from a person aged 55 to 69 with breast cancer. The chain combines TRBV5-4 with TRBJ2-3, with 9 nucleotides matching TRBD2. CDR3 loop: CASTADLAGTDTQYF. The CDR3 DNA is TGTGCCAGCACCGCGGATCTAGCGGGAACAGATACGCAGTATTTT.